This TCR beta chain was identified in a study of OX40 agonist ivuxolimab in advanced cancers. Trimming at V came to 8 bases and at J to 3 bases, leaving 15 bases not matched to a gene. The CDR3 sequence is 17 residues long. CDR1 is SEHNR, CDR2 FQNEAQ, per germline (reference sequence). This clone was seen a handful of times. The protocol was immunoSEQ multiplex PCR, while the TCRdb copy is restricted to in-frame clones and leaves out a portion. The sample lists approximately 72,000 clones, about 83% seen once, with around 0.78% in the top ten. The origin of this receptor is an adult with an advanced solid tumor such as melanoma, head and neck, liver or kidney cancer. The starting material was CD4+ or CD8+ T cells sorted from blood, obtained in a trial of the OX40 agonist ivuxolimab. The chain recombines TRBV7-9 with TRBJ2-3; TRBD1 matches 9 bases. CDR3 sequence reads: CASPSPTTGGRTDTQYF. DNA of the CDR3: TGTGCCAGCCCATCCCCCACTACAGGGGGCAGAACAGATACGCAGTATTTT.